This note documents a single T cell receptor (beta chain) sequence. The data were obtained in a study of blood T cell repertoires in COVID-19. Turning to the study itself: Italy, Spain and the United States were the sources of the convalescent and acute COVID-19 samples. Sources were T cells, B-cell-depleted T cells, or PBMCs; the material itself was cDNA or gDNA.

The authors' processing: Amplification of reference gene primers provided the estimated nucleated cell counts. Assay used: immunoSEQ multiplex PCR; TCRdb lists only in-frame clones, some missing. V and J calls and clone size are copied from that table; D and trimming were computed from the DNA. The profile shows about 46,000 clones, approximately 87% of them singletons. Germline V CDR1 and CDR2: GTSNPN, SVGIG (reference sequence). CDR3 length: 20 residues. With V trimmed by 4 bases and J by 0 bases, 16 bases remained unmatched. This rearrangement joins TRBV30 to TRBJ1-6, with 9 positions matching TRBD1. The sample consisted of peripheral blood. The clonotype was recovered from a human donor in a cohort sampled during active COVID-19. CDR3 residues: CAWKTTGGAYGSSYNSPLHF. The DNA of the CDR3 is TGTGCCTGGAAAACTACAGGGGGCGCATACGGCAGCTCCTATAATTCACCCCTCCACTTT.